This record covers a single T cell receptor (beta chain). The CDR3 spans 16 residues. The V end lost 5 bases, the J end lost 2 bases, and 15 bases lay between the germline ends. Germline lookup yields CDR1 SGHTA and CDR2 FQGNSA. This entry belongs to a study of T cell changes during pregnancy in multiple sclerosis. Sequenced by immunoSEQ multiplex PCR; TCRdb stores in-frame clones only, minus some. The sample shows tens of thousands of clones, 88% of them seen only once. The rearrangement uses TRBV7-2 and TRBJ2-2; D perhaps matches TRBD2 (6 bases). The source is a female donor with multiple sclerosis, enrolled in a pregnancy study. The sample was CD4+ T cells from peripheral blood mononuclear cells, taken before pregnancy. The CDR3 DNA sequence: TGTGCCAGCAGCCCTTGGGGGGACGGAAACACCGGGGAGCTGTTTTTT. It specifies CASSPWGDGNTGELFF.